Sequencing of this T cell receptor (beta chain) was carried out in a study of chemoradiotherapy in HPV16-positive cancers. Study summary: Functional T-cell assays on a couple of HPV16-positive patients' cells defined candidate HPV-specific clones and common TCR motifs.

Trimming took off 2 bases at V and 4 bases at J, with 18 bases between the two ends. CDR1 is KGHSY and CDR2 is FQNENV in the germline V gene. This CDR3 has 17 residues. Assay: immunoSEQ multiplex PCR; the TCRdb copy retains only in-frame clones and omits some. The sample consists of about 2,700 clones, approximately 88% of them appearing once. The TCR sequence derives from a human donor with HPV-associated anogenital cancer. Sequencing used tumor tissue, obtained from a patient who underwent chemoradiotherapy. The chain joins TRBV16 to TRBJ2-4, with D tentatively TRBD1 (6 bases). CDR3 DNA sequence: TGTGCCAGCAGCCAAATACAGGGTTGGAGTGAAAAAAACATTCAGTACTTC. Translated, it gives CASSQIQGWSEKNIQYF.